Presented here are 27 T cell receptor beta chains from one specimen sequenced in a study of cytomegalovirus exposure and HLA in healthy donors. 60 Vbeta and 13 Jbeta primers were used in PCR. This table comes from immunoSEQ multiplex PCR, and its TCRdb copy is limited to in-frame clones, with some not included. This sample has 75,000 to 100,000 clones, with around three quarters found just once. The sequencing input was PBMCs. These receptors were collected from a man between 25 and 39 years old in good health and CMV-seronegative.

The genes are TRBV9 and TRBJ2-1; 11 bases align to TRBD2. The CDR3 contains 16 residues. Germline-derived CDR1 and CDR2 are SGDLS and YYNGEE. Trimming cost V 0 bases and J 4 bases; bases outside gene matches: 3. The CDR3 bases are TGTGCCAGCAGCGTAGATCTAGCGGGGGGTTACAATGAGCAGTTCTTC. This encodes CASSVDLAGGYNEQFF.

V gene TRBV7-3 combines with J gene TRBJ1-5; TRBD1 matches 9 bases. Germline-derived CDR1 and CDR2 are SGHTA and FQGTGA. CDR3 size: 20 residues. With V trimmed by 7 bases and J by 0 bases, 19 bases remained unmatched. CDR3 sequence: CASTKLGEGTGTYSNQPQHF. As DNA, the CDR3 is TGTGCCAGCACCAAGTTAGGGGAGGGGACAGGGACCTATAGCAATCAGCCCCAGCATTTT.

The CDR3: CASSRTGATEAFF. The CDR3 nucleotides read TGTGCCAGCAGCCGGACAGGGGCTACTGAAGCTTTCTTT. The gene calls are TRBV4-2 and TRBJ1-1; 9 nucleotides match TRBD1. CDR1 is LGHNA and CDR2 is YNFKEQ in the germline V gene. The CDR3 sequence is 13 residues long. V lost 4 bases, J lost 5 bases, and 2 bases stayed unmatched.

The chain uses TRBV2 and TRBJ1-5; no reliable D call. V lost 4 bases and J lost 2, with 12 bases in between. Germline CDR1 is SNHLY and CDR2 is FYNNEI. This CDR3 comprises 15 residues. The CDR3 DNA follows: TGTGCCAGCAGTGGGAGGGTCGTAGGCAATCAGCCCCAGCATTTT. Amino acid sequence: CASSGRVVGNQPQHF.

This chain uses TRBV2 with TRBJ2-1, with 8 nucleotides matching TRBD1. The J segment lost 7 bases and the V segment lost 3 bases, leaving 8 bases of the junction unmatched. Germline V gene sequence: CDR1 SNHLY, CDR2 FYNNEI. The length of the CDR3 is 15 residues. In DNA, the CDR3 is TGTGCCAGCAGTGACCTGGACAGGGTGGAGAATGAGCAGTTCTTC. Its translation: CASSDLDRVENEQFF. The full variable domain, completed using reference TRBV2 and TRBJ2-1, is EPEVTQTPSHQVTQMGQEVILRCVPISNHLYFYWYRQILGQKVEFLVSFYNNEISEKSEIFDDQFSVERPDGSNFTLKIRSTKLEDSAMYFCASSDLDRVENEQFFGPGTRLTVL.

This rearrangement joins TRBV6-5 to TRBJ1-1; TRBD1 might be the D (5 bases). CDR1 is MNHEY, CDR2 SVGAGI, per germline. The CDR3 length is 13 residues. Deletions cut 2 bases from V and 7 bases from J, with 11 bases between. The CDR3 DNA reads TGTGCCAGCAGTTACCCCGGGACTAGTGAAGCTTTCTTT. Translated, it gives CASSYPGTSEAFF.

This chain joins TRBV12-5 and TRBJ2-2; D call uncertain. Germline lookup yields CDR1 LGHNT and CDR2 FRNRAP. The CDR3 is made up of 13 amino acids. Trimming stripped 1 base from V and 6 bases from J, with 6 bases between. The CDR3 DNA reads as TGTGCTAGTGGTTTGGAGCAGGCCGGGGAGCTGTTTTTT. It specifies CASGLEQAGELFF.

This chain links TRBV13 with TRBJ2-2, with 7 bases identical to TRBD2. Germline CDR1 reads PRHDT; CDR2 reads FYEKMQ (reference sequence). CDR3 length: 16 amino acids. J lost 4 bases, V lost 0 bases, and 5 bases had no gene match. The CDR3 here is CASSLGSGSITGELFF. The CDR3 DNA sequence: TGTGCCAGCAGCTTAGGTAGCGGGTCTATCACCGGGGAGCTGTTTTTT.

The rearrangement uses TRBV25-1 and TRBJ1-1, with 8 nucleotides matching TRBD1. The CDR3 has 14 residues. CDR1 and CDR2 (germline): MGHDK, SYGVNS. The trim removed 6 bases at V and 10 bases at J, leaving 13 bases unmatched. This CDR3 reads CASSGQGDSRIAFF. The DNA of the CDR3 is TGTGCCAGCAGCGGACAGGGCGATAGTAGGATAGCTTTCTTT.

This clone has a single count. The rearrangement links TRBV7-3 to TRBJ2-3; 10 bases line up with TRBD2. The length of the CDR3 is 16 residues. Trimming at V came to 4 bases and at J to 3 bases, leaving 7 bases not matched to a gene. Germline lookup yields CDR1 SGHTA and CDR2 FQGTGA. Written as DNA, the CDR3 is TGTGCCAGCAGCTATAGCGGGGGGCTTCGGACAGATACGCAGTATTTT. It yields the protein CASSYSGGLRTDTQYF.

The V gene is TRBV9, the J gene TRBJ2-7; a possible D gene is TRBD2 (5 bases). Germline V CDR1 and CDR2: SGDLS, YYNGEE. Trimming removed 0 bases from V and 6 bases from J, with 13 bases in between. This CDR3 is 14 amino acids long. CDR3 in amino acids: CASSVASEGGEQYF. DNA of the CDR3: TGTGCCAGCAGCGTAGCGTCGGAAGGAGGCGAGCAGTACTTC.

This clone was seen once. The CDR3 spells CASSIAQGYGYTF. The CDR3 nucleotides read TGTGCCAGTAGTATAGCACAGGGCTATGGCTACACCTTC. V usage is TRBV19 and J usage is TRBJ1-2, with D possibly matching TRBD1 (6 bases). Trimming pared 1 base from V and 4 bases from J, leaving 7 bases between. CDR3 length: 13 amino acids. Germline V CDR1 and CDR2: LNHDA, SQIVND (reference sequence).

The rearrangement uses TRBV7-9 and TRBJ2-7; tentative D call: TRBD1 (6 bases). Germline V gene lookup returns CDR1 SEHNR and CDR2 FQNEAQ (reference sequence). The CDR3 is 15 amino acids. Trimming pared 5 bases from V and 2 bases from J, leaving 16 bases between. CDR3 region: CASSPPGQKAYEQYF. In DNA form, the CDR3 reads TGTGCCAGCAGCCCCCCGGGACAAAAAGCCTACGAGCAGTACTTC.

The CDR3 nucleotides read TGCGCCAGCAGCTCAGTGACAGGGCATGGCTACACCTTC. Residues: CASSSVTGHGYTF. The chain carries TRBV5-1 and TRBJ1-2; TRBD1 matches 7 bases. CDR1 and CDR2 from the germline V gene are SGHRS and YFSETQ. V shed 3 bases, J shed 6 bases, and the junction held 5 bases outside the gene matches. The CDR3 has 13 residues.

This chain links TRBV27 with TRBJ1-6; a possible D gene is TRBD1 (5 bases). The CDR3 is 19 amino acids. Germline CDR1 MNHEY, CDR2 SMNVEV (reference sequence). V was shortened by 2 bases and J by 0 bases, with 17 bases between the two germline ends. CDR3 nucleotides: TGTGCCAGCAGTTTACGAAAACAGGTATCGAGCTCCTATAATTCACCCCTCCACTTT. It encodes CASSLRKQVSSSYNSPLHF.

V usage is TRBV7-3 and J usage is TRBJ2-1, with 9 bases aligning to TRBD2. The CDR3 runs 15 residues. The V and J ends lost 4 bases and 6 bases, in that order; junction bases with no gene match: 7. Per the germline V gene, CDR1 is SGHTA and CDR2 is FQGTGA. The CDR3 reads CASSSVAGAPNEQFF. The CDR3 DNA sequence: TGTGCCAGCAGCTCCGTAGCGGGAGCTCCCAATGAGCAGTTCTTC.

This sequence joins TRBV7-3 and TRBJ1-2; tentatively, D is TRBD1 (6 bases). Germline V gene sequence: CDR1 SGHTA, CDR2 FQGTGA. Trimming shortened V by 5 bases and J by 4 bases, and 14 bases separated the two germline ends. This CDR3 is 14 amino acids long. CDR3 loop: CASSPTGGLYGYTF. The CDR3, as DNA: TGTGCCAGCAGCCCTACGGGGGGCCTCTATGGCTACACCTTC.

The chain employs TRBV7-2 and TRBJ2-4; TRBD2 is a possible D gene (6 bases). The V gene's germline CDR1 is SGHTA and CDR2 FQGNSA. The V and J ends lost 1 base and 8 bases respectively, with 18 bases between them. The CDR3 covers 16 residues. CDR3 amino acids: CASSLGGYSGRDIQYF. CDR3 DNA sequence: TGTGCCAGCAGCTTAGGAGGTTATAGCGGTAGGGACATTCAGTACTTC.

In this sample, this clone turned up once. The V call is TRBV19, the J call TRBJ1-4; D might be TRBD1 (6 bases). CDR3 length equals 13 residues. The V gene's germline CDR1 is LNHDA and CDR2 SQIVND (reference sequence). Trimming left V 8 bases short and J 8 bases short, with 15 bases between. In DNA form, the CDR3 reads TGTGCCAGTTCGGCGGACAGTGGCGAAAAACTGTTTTTT. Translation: CASSADSGEKLFF.

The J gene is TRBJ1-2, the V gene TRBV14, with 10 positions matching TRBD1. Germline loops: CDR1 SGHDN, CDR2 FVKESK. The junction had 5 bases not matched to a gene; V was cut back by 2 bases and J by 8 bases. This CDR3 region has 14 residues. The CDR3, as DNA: TGTGCCAGCAGCCAACCAGGGACAGGGGCCGGCTACACCTTC. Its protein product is CASSQPGTGAGYTF.

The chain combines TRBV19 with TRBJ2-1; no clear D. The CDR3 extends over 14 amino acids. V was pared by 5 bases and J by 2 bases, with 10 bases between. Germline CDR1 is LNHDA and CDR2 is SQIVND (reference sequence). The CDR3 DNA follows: TGTGCCAGTAGTCGCGGAGTAACCTACAATGAGCAGTTCTTC. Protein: CASSRGVTYNEQFF.

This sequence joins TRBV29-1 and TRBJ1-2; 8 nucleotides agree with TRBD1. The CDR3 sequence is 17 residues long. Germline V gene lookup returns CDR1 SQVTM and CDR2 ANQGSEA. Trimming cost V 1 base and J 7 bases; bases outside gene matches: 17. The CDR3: CSVEGGLVRTGKSGYTF. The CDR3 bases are TGCAGCGTTGAAGGGGGACTTGTAAGGACAGGGAAAAGTGGCTACACCTTC.

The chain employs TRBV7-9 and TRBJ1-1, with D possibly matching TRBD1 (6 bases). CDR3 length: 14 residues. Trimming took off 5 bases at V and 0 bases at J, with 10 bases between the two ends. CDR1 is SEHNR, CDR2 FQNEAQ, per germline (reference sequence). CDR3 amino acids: CASSTQGLNTEAFF. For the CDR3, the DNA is TGTGCCAGCAGCACACAGGGACTGAACACTGAAGCTTTCTTT.

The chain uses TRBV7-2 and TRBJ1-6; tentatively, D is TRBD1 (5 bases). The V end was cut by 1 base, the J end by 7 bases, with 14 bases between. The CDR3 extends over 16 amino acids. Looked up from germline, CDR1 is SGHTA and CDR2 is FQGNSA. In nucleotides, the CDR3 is TGTGCCAGCAGCTTAGAGGCCTGGAAGGGGAATTCACCCCTCCACTTT. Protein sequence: CASSLEAWKGNSPLHF.

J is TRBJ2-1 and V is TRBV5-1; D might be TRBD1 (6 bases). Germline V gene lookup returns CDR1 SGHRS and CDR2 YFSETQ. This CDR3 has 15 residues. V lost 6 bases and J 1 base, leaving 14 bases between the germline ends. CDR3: CASTTQGSSYNEQFF. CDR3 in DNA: TGCGCCAGCACAACGCAGGGGAGTTCCTACAATGAGCAGTTCTTC. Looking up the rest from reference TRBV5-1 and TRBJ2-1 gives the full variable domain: KAGVTQTPRYLIKTRGQQVTLSCSPISGHRSVSWYQQTPGQGLQFLFEYFSETQRNKGNFPGRFSGRQFSNSRSEMNVSTLELGDSALYLCASTTQGSSYNEQFFGPGTRLTVL.

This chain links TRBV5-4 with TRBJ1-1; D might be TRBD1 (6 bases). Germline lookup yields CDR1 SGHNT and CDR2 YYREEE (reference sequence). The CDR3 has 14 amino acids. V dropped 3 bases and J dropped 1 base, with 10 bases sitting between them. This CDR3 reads CASSSGAGNTEAFF. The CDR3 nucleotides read TGTGCCAGCAGCTCAGGGGCAGGGAACACTGAAGCTTTCTTT.

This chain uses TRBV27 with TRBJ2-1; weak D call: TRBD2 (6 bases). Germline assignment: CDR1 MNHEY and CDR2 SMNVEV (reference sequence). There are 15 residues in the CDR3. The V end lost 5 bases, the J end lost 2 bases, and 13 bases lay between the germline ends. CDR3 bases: TGTGCCAGCAGTCAGGACTGGGGGGCCTACAATGAGCAGTTCTTC. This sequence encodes CASSQDWGAYNEQFF.